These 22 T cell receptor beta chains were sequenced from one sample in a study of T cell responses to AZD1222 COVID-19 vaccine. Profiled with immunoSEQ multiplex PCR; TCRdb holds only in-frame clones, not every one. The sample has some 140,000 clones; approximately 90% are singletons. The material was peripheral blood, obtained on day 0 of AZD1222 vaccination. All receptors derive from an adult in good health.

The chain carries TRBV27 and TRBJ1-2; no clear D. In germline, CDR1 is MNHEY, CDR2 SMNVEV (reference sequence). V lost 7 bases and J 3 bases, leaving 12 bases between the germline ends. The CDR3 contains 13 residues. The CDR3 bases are TGTGCCAGCATGGGCTCCGATGACTATGGCTACACCTTC. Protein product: CASMGSDDYGYTF.

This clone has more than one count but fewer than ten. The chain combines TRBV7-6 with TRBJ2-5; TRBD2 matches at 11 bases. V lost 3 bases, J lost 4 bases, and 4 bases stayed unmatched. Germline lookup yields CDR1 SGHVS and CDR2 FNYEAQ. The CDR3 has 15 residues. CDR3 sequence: CASSLSGTSGETQYF. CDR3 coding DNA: TGTGCCAGCAGCTTGTCCGGGACTAGCGGAGAGACCCAGTACTTC.

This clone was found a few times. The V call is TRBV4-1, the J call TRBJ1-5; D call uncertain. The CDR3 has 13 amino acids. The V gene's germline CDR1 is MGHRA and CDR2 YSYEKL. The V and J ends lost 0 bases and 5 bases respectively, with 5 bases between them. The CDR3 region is CASSQDFDQPQHF. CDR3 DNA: TGCGCCAGCAGCCAAGATTTTGATCAGCCCCAGCATTTT.

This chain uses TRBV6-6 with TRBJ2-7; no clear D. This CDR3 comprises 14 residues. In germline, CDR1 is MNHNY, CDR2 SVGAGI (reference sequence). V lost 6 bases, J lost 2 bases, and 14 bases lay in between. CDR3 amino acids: CASSPGRRTYEQYF. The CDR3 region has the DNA TGTGCCAGCAGCCCCGGCCGCAGGACCTACGAGCAGTACTTC.

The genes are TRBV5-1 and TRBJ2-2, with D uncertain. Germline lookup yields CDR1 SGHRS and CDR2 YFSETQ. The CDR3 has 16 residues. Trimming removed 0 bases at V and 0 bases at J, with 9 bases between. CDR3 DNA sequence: TGCGCCAGCAGCTTGGTAGGCCTCTCGAACACCGGGGAGCTGTTTTTT. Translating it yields CASSLVGLSNTGELFF.

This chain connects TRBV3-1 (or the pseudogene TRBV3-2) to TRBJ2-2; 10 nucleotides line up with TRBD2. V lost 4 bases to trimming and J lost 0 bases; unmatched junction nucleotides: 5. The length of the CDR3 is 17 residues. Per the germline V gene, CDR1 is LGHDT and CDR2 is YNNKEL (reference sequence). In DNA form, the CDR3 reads TGTGCCAGCAGCCGTAACGGACTAGCGGCGAACACCGGGGAGCTGTTTTTT. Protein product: CASSRNGLAANTGELFF.

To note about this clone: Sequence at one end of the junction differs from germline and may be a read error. The CDR3 is CASCEGERGGYTF. CDR3 DNA: TGTGCCAGCTGTGAAGGGGAGAGGGGGGGCTACACCTTC. The chain links TRBV6-1 to TRBJ1-2; the D gene is possibly TRBD1 (6 bases). Per germline, CDR1 MNHNS and CDR2 SASEGT. The CDR3 runs to 13 residues.

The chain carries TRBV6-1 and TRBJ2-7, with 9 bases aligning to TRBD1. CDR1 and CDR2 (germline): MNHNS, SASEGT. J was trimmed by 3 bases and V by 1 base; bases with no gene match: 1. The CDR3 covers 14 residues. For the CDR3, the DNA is TGTGCCAGCAGTGAAGGGACAGGGGACTACGAGCAGTACTTC. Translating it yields CASSEGTGDYEQYF.

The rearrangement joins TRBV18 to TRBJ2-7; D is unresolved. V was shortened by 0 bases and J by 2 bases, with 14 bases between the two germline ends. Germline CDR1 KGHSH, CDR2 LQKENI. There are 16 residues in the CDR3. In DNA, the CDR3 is TGTGCCAGCTCACCACCAGGCAGCTCCCGGACCTACGAGCAGTACTTC. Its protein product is CASSPPGSSRTYEQYF. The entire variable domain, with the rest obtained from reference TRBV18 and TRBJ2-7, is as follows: NAGVMQNPRHLVRRRGQEARLRCSPMKGHSHVYWYRQLPEEGLKFMVYLQKENIIDESGMPKERFSAEFPKEGPSILRIQQVVRGDSAAYFCASSPPGSSRTYEQYFGPGTRLTVT.

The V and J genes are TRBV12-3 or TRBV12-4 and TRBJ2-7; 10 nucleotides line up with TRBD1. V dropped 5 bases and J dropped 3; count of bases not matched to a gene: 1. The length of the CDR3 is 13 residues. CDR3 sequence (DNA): TGTGCCAGCAGTCGGGACAGGGGCTACGAGCAGTACTTC. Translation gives CASSRDRGYEQYF.

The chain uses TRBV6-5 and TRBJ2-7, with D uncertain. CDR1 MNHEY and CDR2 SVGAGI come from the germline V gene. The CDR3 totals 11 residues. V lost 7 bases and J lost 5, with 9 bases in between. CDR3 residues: CASTSRNEQYF. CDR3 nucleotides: TGTGCCAGCACCTCCCGGAACGAGCAGTACTTC.

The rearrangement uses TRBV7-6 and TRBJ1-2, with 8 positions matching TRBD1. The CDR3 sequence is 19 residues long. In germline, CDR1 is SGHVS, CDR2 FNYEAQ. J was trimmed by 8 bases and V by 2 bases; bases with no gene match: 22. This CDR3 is CASSLKLRDRGIGHQGYTF. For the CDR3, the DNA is TGTGCCAGCAGCTTAAAGTTAAGAGACAGGGGCATCGGCCATCAGGGCTACACCTTC.

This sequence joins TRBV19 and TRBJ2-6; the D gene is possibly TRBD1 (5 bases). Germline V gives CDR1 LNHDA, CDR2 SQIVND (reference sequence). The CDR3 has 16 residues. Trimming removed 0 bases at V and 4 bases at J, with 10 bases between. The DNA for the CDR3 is TGTGCCAGTAGTATAGAGAAGGGGTCCGGGGCCAACGTCCTGACTTTC. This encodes CASSIEKGSGANVLTF.

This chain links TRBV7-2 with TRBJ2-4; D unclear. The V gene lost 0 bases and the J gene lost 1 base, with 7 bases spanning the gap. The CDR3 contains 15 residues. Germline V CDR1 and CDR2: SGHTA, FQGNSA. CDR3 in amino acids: CASSLAGAAKNIQYF. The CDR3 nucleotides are TGTGCCAGCAGCTTAGCCGGTGCGGCCAAAAACATTCAGTACTTC.

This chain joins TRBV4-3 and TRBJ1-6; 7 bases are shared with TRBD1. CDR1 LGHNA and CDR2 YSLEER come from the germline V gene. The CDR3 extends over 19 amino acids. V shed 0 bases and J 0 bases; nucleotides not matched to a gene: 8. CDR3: CASSQELNRGSSYNSPLHF. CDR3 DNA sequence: TGCGCCAGCAGCCAAGAGCTGAACAGGGGTAGCTCCTATAATTCACCCCTCCACTTT.

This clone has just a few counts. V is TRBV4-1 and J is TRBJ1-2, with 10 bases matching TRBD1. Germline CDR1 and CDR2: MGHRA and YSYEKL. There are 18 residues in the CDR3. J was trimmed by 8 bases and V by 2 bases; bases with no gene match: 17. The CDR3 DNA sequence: TGCGCCAGCAGCCAACAATGGGGCCTTAGACAGGGGGCGAGAGGCTACACCTTC. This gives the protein CASSQQWGLRQGARGYTF.

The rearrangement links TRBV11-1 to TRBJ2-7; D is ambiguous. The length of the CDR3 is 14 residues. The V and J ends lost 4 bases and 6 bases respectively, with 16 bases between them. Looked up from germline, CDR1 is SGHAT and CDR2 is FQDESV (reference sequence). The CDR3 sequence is CASSSTLQSTEQYF. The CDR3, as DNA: TGTGCCAGCAGCTCCACGCTCCAGAGTACCGAGCAGTACTTC.

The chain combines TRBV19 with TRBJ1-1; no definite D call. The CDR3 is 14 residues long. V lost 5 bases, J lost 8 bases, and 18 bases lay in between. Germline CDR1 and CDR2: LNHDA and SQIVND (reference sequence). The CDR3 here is CASSSRGEAAEAFF. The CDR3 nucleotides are TGTGCCAGTAGTTCCAGAGGAGAGGCAGCCGAAGCTTTCTTT.

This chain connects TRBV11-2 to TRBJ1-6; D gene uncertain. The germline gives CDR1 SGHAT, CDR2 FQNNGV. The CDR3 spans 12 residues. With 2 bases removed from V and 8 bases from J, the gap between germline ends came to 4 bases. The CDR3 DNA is TGTGCCAGCAGCTTAACAGATTCACCCCTCCACTTT. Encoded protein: CASSLTDSPLHF.

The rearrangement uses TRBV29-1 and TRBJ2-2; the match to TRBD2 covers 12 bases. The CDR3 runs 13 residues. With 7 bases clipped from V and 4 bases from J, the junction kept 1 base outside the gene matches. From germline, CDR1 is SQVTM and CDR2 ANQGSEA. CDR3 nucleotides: TGCAGCGCGGGACTAGCGGGCACCGGGGAGCTGTTTTTT. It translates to CSAGLAGTGELFF.

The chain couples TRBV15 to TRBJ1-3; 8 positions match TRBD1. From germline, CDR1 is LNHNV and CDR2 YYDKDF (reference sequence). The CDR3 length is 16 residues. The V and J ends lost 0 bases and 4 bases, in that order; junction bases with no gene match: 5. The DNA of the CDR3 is TGTGCCACCAGCAGAGATCAAGGGACAGGCGGAAACACCATATATTTT. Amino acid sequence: CATSRDQGTGGNTIYF.

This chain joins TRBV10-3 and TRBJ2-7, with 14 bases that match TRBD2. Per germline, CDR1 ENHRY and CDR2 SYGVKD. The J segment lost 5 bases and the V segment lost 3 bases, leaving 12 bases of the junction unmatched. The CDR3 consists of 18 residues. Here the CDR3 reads CAISDPGLAGGSYDEQYF. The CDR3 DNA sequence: TGTGCCATCAGTGACCCAGGACTAGCGGGGGGTTCTTATGACGAGCAGTACTTC.